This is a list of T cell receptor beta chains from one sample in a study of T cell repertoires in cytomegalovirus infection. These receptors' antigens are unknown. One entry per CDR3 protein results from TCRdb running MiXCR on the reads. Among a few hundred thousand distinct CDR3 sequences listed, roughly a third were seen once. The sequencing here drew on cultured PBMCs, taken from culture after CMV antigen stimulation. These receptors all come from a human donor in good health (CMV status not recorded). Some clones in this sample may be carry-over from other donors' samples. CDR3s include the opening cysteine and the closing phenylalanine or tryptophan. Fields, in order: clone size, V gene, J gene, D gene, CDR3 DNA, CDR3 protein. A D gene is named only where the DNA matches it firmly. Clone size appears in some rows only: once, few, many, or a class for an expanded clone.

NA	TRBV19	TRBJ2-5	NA	TGTGCCAGTAGTATTGAGGGCGCGGCAGAGACCCAGTACTTC	CASSIEGAAETQYF
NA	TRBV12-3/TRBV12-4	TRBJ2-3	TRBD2	TGTGCCATCACTAGCGGGAGCACAGATACGCAGTATTTT	CAITSGSTDTQYF
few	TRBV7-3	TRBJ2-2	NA	TGTGCCAGCAGCTTATGGACGACCGGGGAGCTGTTTTTT	CASSLWTTGELFF
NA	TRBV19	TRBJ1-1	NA	TGTGCCAGTAGTCCCGGGCCGCTGATGAACACTGAAGCTTTCTTT	CASSPGPLMNTEAFF
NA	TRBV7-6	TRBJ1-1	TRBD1	TGTGCCAGCAGCTTAGGAGGGACAGCGAGCAGCACTGAAGCTTTCTTT	CASSLGGTASSTEAFF
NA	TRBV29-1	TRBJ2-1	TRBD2	TGCAGCGTTGAAGAACGCCTAGCGGGAGCCAATGAGCAGTTCTTC	CSVEERLAGANEQFF
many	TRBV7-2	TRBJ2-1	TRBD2	TGTGCCAGCAGCTCACATAGCGGGAGCGCTGGGGAGCAGTTCTTC	CASSSHSGSAGEQFF
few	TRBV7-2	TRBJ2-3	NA	TGTGCCAGCAGCTACCCCTCCGAAGATACGCAGTATTTT	CASSYPSEDTQYF
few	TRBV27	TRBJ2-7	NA	TGTGCCAGCAGTTTAAGACCAGCGGCAAGTGAGCAGTACTTC	CASSLRPAASEQYF
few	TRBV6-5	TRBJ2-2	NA	TGTGCCAGCAGTTACAGGGCCGGGGAGCTGTTTTTT	CASSYRAGELFF
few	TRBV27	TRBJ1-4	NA	TGTGCCAGCAGTTCCTCCGGGTCCCTGGTAGGAAAACTGTTTTTT	CASSSSGSLVGKLFF
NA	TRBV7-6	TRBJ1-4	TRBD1	TGTGCCAGCAGCTACACAGCAGGGGGCCTTAATGAAAAACTGTTTTTT	CASSYTAGGLNEKLFF
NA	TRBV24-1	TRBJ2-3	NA	TGTGCCACCAGTGAGGGGACACTATCTAGCACAGATACGCAGTATTTT	CATSEGTLSSTDTQYF
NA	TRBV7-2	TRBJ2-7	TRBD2	TGTGCCAGCAGTCGTACCGGGACTACCTCCTACGAGCAGTACTTC	CASSRTGTTSYEQYF
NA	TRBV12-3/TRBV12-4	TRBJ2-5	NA	TGTGCCAGCAGCCAAGAAATGGCCGAAGAGACCCAGTACTTC	CASSQEMAEETQYF
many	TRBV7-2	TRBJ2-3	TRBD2	TGTGCCAGCAGCAGGCGGGAGGGTGCGGATACGCAGTATTTT	CASSRREGADTQYF
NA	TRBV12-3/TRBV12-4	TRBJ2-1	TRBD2	TGTGCCAGCAAACTAGCGGGAGCAGGTGAGCAGTTCTTC	CASKLAGAGEQFF
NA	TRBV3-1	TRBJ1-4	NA	TGTGCCAGCAGCCTTACAGGAGGATCTAATGAAAAACTGTTTTTT	CASSLTGGSNEKLFF
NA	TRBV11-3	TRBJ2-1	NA	TGTGCCAGCAGCCCTCGACAGGCTCCGGAGCAGTTCTTC	CASSPRQAPEQFF
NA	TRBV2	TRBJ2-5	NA	TGTGCCAGCAGCGAAGAGACCCAGTACTTC	CASSEETQYF
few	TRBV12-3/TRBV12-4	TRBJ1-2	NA	TGTGCCAGCAGTTTAAAGGCGCAGGTCTATGGCTACACCTTC	CASSLKAQVYGYTF
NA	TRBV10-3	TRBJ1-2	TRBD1	TGTGCCATCAGTGGCCGGGACAGGGATGGGGGAGATTATGGCTACACCTTC	CAISGRDRDGGDYGYTF
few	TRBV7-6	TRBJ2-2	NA	TGTGCCACCCGACCCCACACCGGGGAGCTGTTTTTT	CATRPHTGELFF
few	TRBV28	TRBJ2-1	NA	TGTGCCAGCAGAACATACAATGAGCAGTTCTTC	CASRTYNEQFF
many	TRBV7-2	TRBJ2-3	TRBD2	TGTGCCAGCAGCCCTCGGACTAGCGGGAGCCTGGATACGCAGTATTTT	CASSPRTSGSLDTQYF
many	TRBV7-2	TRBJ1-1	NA	TGTGCCAGCAGCCCTGCCACTGAAGCTTTCTTT	CASSPATEAFF
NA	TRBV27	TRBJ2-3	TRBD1	TGTGCCAGCGGAGACAGGGGGAGCACAGATACGCAGTATTTT	CASGDRGSTDTQYF
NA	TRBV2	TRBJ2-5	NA	TGTGCCAGCAGCGTCAACGCATTGGGGGAGACCCAGTACTTC	CASSVNALGETQYF
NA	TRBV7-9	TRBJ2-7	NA	TGTGCCAGCAGCGACAATACAGGGTCTAACGAGCAGTACTTC	CASSDNTGSNEQYF
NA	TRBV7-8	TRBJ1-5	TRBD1	TGTGCCAGCAGCATACTTTGGGACAGACGAAGCAATCAGCCCCAGCATTTT	CASSILWDRRSNQPQHF
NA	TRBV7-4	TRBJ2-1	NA	TGTGCCAGCAGCTTCAGGGCCTCCTACAATGAGCAGTTCTTC	CASSFRASYNEQFF
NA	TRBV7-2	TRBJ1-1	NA	TGTGCCAGCAGCTTAGCTCGGGGGGGCGTCACTGAAGCTTTCTTT	CASSLARGGVTEAFF
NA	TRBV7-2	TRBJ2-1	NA	TGTGCCAGCAGCTTAAGGGATCGTCAGGTAAATGAGCAGTTCTTC	CASSLRDRQVNEQFF
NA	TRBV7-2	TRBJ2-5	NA	TGTGCCAGCAGCAAGTTCCTAGCCGGCCAAGAGACCCAGTACTTC	CASSKFLAGQETQYF
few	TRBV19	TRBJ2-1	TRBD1	TGTGCCAGTAGTAGGGCGACAGGGGGTATCTACAATGAGCAGTTCTTC	CASSRATGGIYNEQFF
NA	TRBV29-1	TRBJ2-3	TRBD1	TGCAGCGTTGAAGGACAGGGGGCGAAGGTACTAGATACGCAGTATTTT	CSVEGQGAKVLDTQYF
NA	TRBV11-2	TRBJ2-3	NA	TGTGCCAGCAGCTTAGTATCTTCCGGGAATACGCAGTATTTT	CASSLVSSGNTQYF
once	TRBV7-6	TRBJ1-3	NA	TGTGCCAGCAGCCCCAGGGTTGGTGGAAACACCATATATTTT	CASSPRVGGNTIYF
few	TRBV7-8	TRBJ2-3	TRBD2	TGTGCCAGCAGCCCTACTAGCGGGAGATCAGATACGCAGTATTTT	CASSPTSGRSDTQYF
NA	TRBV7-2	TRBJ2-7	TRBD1	TGTGCCAGCAACTTAGCCAGGGGGCCCGAAAACGAGCAGTACTTC	CASNLARGPENEQYF
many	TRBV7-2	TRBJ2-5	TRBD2	TGTGCCAGCAGCTCCCTCGGGAGGGCTAGACTCCAAGAGACCCAGTACTTC	CASSSLGRARLQETQYF
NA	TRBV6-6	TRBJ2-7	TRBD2	TGTGCCAGCAGCCCAAGAACCGGACTAGCGGGAGGCTCTAGCGAGCAGTACTTC	CASSPRTGLAGGSSEQYF
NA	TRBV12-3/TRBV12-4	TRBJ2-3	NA	TGTGCCAGCAGTCCGCGGAACCAAGATACGCAGTATTTT	CASSPRNQDTQYF
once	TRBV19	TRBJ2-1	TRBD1	TGTGCCAGTGGCCTCTTGACAGGGTCAAGCTCCTACAATGAGCAGTTCTTC	CASGLLTGSSSYNEQFF
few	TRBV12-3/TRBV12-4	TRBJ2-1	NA	TGTGCCAGCAGTCCGAACATCCTGAGCTCCTACAATGAGCAGTTCTTC	CASSPNILSSYNEQFF
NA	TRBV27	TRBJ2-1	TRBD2	TGTGCCAGCAGTTTACGGCTAGCGGAAAGGGATGAGCAGTTCTTC	CASSLRLAERDEQFF
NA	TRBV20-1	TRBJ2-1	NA	TGCAGTGCTAGCTGGGGACTCAGCTCCTACAATGAGCAGTTCTTC	CSASWGLSSYNEQFF
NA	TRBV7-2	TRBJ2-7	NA	TGTGCCAGCAGCGTGGACAGTGGACTATCCTACGAGCAGTACTTC	CASSVDSGLSYEQYF
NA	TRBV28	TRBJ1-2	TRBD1	TGTGCCAGCAGTTCTACAGGGGTAGCTAACTATGGCTACACCTTC	CASSSTGVANYGYTF
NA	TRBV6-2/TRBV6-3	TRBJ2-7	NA	TGTGCCAGCATAAGCGTGGCTCCGGAACACCACTACGAGCAGTACTTC	CASISVAPEHHYEQYF
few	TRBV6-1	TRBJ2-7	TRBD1	TGTGCCAGCAGTTTCCACGGGACAGGGGTGTACGAGCAGTACTTC	CASSFHGTGVYEQYF
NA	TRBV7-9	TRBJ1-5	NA	TGTGCCAGCAGCTTAGGCAGGGACGAAAATATCAATCAGCCCCAGCATTTT	CASSLGRDENINQPQHF
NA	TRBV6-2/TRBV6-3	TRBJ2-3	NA	TGTGCCAGCAGTTCTGGAGTCTTCTATACGCAGTATTTT	CASSSGVFYTQYF
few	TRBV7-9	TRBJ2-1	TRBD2	TGTGCCAGCAGTTTAACACTAGCGGGAGATGAGCAGTTCTTC	CASSLTLAGDEQFF
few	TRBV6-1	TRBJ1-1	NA	TGTGCCAGCAGTGTTTTTACTAACACTGAAGCTTTCTTT	CASSVFTNTEAFF
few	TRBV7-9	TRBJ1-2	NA	TGTGCCAGCAGACCAGACGGCGGTCCCTATGGCTACACCTTC	CASRPDGGPYGYTF
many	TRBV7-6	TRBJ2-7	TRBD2	TGTGCCAGCAGCATTAGCGGGAGCTCCTACGAGCAGTACTTC	CASSISGSSYEQYF
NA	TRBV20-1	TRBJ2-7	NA	TGCAGTGCTCAAGCGGGTGCCCTTTCCTACGAGCAGTACTTC	CSAQAGALSYEQYF
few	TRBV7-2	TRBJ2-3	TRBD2	TGTGCCAGCAGCCTCGGGACTAGCGGAAGCCGGGGCACAGATACGCAGTATTTT	CASSLGTSGSRGTDTQYF
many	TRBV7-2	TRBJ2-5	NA	TGTGCCAGCAGCCCCACGCAGACCCAGTACTTC	CASSPTQTQYF